This record looks at one T cell receptor beta chain sequence and its context. Its matching antigen is unknown. TCRdb re-analysed the 5' RACE reads in MiXCR, keeping a single row per CDR3 protein. The sample consists of 300,000 to 350,000 distinct CDR3 sequences, 4% of them appearing once. This record belongs to a study of T cells after yellow fever vaccination. Across the study: Any fraction with a low cell number was prepared using SMART-Seq v4 Ultra Low Input. Findings and limits, study-wide: Clonotypes appearing in both CD4 and CD8 compartments existed, and their share was small. Most primary-vaccination clones recurred post-booster (roughly 96% CD4, 88% CD8).

Germline CDR1 reads SGHNT; CDR2 reads YYREEE (reference sequence). This CDR3 is 15 amino acids long. The V gene lost 2 bases and the J gene lost 1 base, with 12 bases spanning the gap. Sequencing used PBMCs, obtained 5 days after the yellow fever booster vaccination. The TCR comes from a man younger than 30 who received the YFV17D yellow fever vaccine. The gene calls are TRBV5-4 and TRBJ2-5; D call uncertain. The CDR3 DNA follows: TGTGCCAGCAGCTTACGACTCGCCCCCCAAGAGACCCAGTACTTC. As protein: CASSLRLAPQETQYF.